This record concerns one T cell receptor beta chain sequence. The antigen remains undetermined. This sample stems from a study of blood T cells in healthy people across ages. This CDR3 has 14 amino acids. Per the germline V gene, CDR1 is DFQATT and CDR2 is SNEGSKA (reference sequence). The V end lost 6 bases, the J end lost 5 bases, and 14 bases lay between the germline ends. A second PCR of about 7 to 12 cycles used a sample-barcoded 5' primer and a J-beta primer mix. MiXCR was run by TCRdb on the 5' RACE reads, yielding one entry per CDR3 protein. Seen here are roughly 570,000 distinct CDR3 sequences, 27% observed once, and the top ten hold about a fifth. Findings and limits, study-wide: Age brought a roughly linear fall in TCR beta diversity measured per million T cells.

Sequenced: blood. V usage is TRBV20-1 and J usage is TRBJ1-6; tentative D call: TRBD1 (5 bases). The receptor comes from a woman in her 70s in good health. Here the CDR3 reads CSANKGVNNSPLHF. CDR3 nucleotides: TGCAGTGCAAACAAAGGGGTTAATAATTCACCCCTCCACTTT.